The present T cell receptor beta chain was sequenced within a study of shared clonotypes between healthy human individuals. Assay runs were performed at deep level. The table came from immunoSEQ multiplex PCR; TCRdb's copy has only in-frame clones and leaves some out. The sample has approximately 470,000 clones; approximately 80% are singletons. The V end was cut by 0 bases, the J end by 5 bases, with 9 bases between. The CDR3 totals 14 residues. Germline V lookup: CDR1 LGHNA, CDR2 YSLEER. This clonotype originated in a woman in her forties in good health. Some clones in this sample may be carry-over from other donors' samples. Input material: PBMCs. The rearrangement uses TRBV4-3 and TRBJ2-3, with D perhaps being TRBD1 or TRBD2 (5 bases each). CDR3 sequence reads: CASSQDGGRDTQYF. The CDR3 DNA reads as TGCGCCAGCAGCCAAGATGGGGGTAGAGATACGCAGTATTTT.